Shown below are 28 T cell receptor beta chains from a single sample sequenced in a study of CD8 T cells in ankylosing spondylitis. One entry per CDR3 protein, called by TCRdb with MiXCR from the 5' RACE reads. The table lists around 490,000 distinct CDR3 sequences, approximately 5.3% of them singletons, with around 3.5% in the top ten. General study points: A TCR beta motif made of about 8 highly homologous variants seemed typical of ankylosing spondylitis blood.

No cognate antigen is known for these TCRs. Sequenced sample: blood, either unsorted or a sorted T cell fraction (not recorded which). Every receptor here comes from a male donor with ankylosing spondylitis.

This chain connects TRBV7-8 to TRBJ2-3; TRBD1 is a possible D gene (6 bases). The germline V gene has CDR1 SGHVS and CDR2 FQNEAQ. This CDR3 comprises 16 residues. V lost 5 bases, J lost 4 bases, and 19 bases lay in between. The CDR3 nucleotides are TGTGCCAGCAGCCCAGTGGGGGCCTTTGGCGCAGATACGCAGTATTTT. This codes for CASSPVGAFGADTQYF.

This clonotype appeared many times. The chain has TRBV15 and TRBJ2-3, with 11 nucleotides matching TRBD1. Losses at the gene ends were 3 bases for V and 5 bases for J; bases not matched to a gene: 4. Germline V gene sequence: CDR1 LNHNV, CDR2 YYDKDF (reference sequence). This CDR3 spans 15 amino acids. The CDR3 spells CATSRDRGREDTQYF. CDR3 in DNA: TGTGCCACCAGCAGGGACAGGGGGCGCGAAGATACGCAGTATTTT.

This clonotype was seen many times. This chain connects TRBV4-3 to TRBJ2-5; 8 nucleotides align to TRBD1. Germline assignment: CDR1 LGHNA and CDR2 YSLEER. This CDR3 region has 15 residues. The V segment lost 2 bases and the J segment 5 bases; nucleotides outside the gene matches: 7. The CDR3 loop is CASSQLTGQGETQYF. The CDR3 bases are TGCGCCAGCAGCCAACTAACTGGACAGGGTGAGACCCAGTACTTC.

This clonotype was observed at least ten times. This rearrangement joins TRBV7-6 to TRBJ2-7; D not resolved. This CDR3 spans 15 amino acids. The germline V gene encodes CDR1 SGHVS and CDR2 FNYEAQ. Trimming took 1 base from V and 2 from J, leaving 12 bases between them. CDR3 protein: CASSLGGLRTYEQYF. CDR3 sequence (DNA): TGTGCCAGCAGCTTAGGGGGTTTAAGGACCTACGAGCAGTACTTC.

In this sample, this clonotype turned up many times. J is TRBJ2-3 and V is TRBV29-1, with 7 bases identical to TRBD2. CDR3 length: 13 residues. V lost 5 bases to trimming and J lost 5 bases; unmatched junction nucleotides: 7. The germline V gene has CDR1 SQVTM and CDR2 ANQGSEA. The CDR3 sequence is CSVSGTNLDTQYF. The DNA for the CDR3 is TGCAGCGTTAGTGGGACTAACCTAGATACGCAGTATTTT.

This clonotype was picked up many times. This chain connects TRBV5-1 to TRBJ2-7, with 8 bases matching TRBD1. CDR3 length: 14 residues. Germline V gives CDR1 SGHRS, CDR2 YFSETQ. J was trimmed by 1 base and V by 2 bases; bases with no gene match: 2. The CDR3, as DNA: TGCGCCAGCAGCTTACACAGGGGGTCCTACGAGCAGTACTTC. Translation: CASSLHRGSYEQYF.

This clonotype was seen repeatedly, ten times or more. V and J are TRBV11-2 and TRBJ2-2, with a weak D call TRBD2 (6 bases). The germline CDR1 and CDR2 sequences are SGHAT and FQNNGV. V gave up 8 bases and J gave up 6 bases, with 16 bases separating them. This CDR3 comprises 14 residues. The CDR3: CASGWGRQSGELFF. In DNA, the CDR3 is TGTGCCAGCGGATGGGGGAGGCAATCCGGGGAGCTGTTTTTT.

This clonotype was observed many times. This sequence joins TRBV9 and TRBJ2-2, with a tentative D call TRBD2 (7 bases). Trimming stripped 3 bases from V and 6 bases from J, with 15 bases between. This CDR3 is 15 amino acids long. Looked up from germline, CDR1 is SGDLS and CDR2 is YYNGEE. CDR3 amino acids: CASSALPGGPGELFF. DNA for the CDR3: TGTGCCAGCAGCGCCCTCCCGGGGGGCCCCGGGGAGCTGTTTTTT.

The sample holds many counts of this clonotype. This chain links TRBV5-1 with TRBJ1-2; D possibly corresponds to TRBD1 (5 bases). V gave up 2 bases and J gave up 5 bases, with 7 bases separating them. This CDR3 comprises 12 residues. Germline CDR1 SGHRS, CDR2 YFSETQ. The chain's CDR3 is CASSFGHYGYTF. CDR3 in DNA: TGCGCCAGCAGCTTCGGACATTATGGCTACACCTTC. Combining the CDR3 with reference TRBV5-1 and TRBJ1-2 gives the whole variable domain KAGVTQTPRYLIKTRGQQVTLSCSPISGHRSVSWYQQTPGQGLQFLFEYFSETQRNKGNFPGRFSGRQFSNSRSEMNVSTLELGDSALYLCASSFGHYGYTFGSGTRLTVV.

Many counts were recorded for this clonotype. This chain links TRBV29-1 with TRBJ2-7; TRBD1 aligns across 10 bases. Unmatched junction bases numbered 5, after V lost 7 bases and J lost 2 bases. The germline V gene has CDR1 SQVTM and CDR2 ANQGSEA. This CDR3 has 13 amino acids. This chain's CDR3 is CSAGTGVTYEQYF. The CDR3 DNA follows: TGCAGCGCTGGGACAGGGGTTACCTACGAGCAGTACTTC.

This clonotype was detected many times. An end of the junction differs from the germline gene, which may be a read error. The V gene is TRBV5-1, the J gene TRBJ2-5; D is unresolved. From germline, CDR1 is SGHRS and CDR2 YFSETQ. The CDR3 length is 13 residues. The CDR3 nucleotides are TGTGCCAGCAGCTTAGGACCCCAAGAGACCCAGTACTTC. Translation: CASSLGPQETQYF.

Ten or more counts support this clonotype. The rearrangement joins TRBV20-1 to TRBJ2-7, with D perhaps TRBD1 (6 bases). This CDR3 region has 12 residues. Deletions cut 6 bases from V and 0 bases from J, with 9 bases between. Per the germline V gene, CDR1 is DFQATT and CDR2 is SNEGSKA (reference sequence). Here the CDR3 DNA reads TGCAGTGCAGAACAGGGCTCCTACGAGCAGTACTTC. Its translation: CSAEQGSYEQYF.

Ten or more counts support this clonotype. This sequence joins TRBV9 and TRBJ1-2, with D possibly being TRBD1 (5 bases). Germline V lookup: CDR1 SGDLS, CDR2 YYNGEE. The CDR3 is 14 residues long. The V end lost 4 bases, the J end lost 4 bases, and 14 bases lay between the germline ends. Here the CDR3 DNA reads TGTGCCAGCAGCCCTAGGCAGGGTCCCTATGGCTACACCTTC. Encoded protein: CASSPRQGPYGYTF.

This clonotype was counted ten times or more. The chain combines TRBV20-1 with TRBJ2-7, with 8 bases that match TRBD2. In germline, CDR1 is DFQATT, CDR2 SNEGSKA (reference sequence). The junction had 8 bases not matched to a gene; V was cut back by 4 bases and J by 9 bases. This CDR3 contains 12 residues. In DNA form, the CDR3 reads TGCAGTGCTAAAGCGGGAGTGGCGGGGCAGTACTTC. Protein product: CSAKAGVAGQYF.

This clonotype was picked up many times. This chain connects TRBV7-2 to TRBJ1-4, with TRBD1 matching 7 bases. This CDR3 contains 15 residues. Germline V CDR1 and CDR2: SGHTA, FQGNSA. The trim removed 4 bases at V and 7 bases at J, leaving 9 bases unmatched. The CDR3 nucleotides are TGTGCCAGCAGCTCAACAGGGGAGGGAACTGAAAAACTGTTTTTT. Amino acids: CASSSTGEGTEKLFF.

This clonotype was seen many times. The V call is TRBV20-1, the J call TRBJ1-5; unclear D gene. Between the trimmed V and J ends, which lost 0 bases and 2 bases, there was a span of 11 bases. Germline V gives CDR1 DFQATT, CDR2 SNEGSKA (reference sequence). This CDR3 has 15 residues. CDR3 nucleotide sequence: TGCAGTGCTAGAGATCAATTGTTTGGCAATCAGCCCCAGCATTTT. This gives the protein CSARDQLFGNQPQHF.

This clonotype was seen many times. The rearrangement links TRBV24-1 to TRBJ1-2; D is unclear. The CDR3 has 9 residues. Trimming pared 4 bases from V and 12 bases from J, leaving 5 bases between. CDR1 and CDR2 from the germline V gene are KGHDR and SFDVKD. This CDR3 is CATSDPNTF. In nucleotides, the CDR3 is TGTGCCACCAGTGACCCTAACACCTTC.

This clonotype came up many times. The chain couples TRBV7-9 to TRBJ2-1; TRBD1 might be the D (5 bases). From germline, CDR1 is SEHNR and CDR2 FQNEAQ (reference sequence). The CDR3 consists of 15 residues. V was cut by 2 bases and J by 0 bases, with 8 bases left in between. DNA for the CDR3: TGTGCCAGCAGCTTAAGACAGATCTCCTACAATGAGCAGTTCTTC. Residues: CASSLRQISYNEQFF.

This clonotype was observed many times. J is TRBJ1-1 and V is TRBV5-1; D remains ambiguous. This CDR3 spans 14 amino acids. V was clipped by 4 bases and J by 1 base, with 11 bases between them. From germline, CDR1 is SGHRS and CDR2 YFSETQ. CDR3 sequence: CASSQTMGNTEAFF. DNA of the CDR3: TGCGCCAGCAGCCAGACGATGGGGAACACTGAAGCTTTCTTT.

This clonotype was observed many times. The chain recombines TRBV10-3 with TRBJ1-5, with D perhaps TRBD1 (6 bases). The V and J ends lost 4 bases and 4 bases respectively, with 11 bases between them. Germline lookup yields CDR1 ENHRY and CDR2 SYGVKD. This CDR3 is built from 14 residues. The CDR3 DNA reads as TGTGCCATCAGTGGGGGGCAGGGGAATCAGCCCCAGCATTTT. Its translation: CAISGGQGNQPQHF.

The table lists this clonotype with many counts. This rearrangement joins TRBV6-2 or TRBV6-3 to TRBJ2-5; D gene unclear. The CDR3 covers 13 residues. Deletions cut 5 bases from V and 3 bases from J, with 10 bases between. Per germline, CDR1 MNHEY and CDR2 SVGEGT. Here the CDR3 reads CASSTLPKETQYF. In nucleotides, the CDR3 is TGTGCCAGCAGTACTCTGCCCAAAGAGACCCAGTACTTC.

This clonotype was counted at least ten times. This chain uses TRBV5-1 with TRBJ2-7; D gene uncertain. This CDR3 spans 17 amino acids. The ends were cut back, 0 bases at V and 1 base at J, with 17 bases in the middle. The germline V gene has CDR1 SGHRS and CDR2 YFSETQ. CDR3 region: CASSLGVLGTPSYEQYF. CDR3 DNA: TGCGCCAGCAGCTTGGGCGTGTTAGGAACTCCTTCCTACGAGCAGTACTTC.

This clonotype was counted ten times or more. The CDR3 region has the DNA TGCGCCAGCAGCCCGGGACTGAATTACAATGAGCAGTTCTTC. Protein: CASSPGLNYNEQFF. The chain carries TRBV5-1 and TRBJ2-1, with D perhaps matching TRBD2 (6 bases). CDR1 and CDR2 from the germline V gene are SGHRS and YFSETQ. The CDR3 spans 14 residues. V was cut by 4 bases and J by 4 bases, with 12 bases left in between.

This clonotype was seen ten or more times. The CDR3 is CSASRLAGSTDTQYF. CDR3 nucleotides: TGCAGTGCCTCGAGACTAGCGGGGAGCACAGATACGCAGTATTTT. V and J are TRBV20-1 and TRBJ2-3; TRBD2 matches at 11 bases. Per the germline V gene, CDR1 is DFQATT and CDR2 is SNEGSKA (reference sequence). Trimming at V came to 6 bases and at J to 0 bases, leaving 5 bases not matched to a gene. There are 15 residues in the CDR3.

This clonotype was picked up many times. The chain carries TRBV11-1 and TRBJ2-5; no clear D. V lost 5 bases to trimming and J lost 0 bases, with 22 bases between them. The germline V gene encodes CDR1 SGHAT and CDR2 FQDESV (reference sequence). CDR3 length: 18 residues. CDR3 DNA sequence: TGTGCCAGCAGCACCCGGGCAGGCGAACTCAGAAACCAAGAGACCCAGTACTTC. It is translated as CASSTRAGELRNQETQYF.

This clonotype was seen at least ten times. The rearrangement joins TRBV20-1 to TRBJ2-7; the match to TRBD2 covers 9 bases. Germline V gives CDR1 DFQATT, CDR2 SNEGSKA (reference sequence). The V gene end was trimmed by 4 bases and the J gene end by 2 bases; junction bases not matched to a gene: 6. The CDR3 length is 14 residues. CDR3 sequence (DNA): TGCAGTGCTAAAGGCGGGAGGGACACCTACGAGCAGTACTTC. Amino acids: CSAKGGRDTYEQYF.

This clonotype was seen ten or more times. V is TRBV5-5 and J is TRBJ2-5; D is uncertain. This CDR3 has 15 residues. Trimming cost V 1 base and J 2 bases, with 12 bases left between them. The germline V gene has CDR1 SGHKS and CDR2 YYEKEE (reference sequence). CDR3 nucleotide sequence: TGTGCCAGCAGCTTGTTGGGTTCCGAGCAAGAGACCCAGTACTTC. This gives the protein CASSLLGSEQETQYF.

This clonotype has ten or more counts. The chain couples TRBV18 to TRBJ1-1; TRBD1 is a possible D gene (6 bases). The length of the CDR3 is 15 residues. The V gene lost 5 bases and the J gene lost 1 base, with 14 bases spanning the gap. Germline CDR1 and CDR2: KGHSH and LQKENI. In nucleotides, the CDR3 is TGTGCCAGCTCAAGGGTAACAGGGAGGAACACTGAAGCTTTCTTT. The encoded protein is CASSRVTGRNTEAFF.